Listed below are T cell receptor beta chains from one sample, sequenced in a study of T-cell reconstitution after alpha-beta-depleted transplantation in children. Each CDR3 protein gets one entry after TCRdb re-called the PCR reads with MiXCR. The table includes about 900,000 distinct CDR3 sequences, about 26% detected once. Specimen: PBMCs, mostly from graft donor cells, collected 360 days after TCRalphabeta/CD19-depleted stem cell transplant. Every receptor here comes from a boy in the first two years of life who had a stem cell transplant for SCID, so the T cells may come from the graft donor. CDR3s include the opening cysteine and the closing phenylalanine or tryptophan. A D gene is named only where the DNA matches it firmly. Clone size is shown for a subset of rows, as once, few, many or a class of expanded clone.

v_gene	j_gene	d_gene	abundance	CDR3aa	CDR3nt
TRBV29-1	TRBJ2-5	NA	NA	CSVERRRDEKETQYF	TGCAGCGTTGAACGTCGGCGGGACGAAAAAGAGACCCAGTACTTC
TRBV5-1	TRBJ2-7	TRBD1	NA	CASSLEFGGTGGHEQYF	TGCGCCAGCAGCTTGGAGTTCGGCGGGACAGGGGGACACGAGCAGTACTTC
TRBV5-1	TRBJ2-1	NA	NA	CASRDKQYNEQFF	TGCGCCAGCAGGGACAAACAGTACAATGAGCAGTTCTTC
TRBV2	TRBJ2-5	TRBD1	NA	CASRSQGVIQETQYF	TGTGCCAGCAGATCACAGGGGGTGATACAAGAGACCCAGTACTTC
TRBV12-3/TRBV12-4	TRBJ2-5	NA	NA	CASSFRDMGETQYF	TGTGCCAGCAGTTTCCGTGACATGGGAGAGACCCAGTACTTC
TRBV29-1	TRBJ2-2	NA	many	CSGGLPGAGELFF	TGCAGCGGGGGGCTACCCGGAGCCGGGGAGCTGTTTTTT
TRBV28	TRBJ2-3	TRBD1	NA	CASSDFGTGSDTQYF	TGTGCCAGCAGTGACTTCGGGACAGGGAGCGATACGCAGTATTTT
TRBV7-2	TRBJ2-1	NA	NA	CASSLYWGDEQFF	TGTGCCAGCAGCTTATATTGGGGGGATGAGCAGTTCTTC
TRBV18	TRBJ2-2	NA	NA	CASSPGLFTGELFF	TGTGCCAGCTCACCAGGGCTGTTCACCGGGGAGCTGTTTTTT
TRBV7-9	TRBJ2-2	NA	few	CASSINYGSNTGELFF	TGTGCCAGCAGCATTAATTACGGTTCGAACACCGGGGAGCTGTTTTTT
TRBV7-2	TRBJ1-4	TRBD1	NA	CASSLDLRGGPEIF	TGTGCCAGCAGCTTAGACTTGAGAGGGGGCCCGGAAATCTTT
TRBV7-2	TRBJ2-3	NA	NA	CASSFSPGLLLADTQYF	TGTGCCAGCAGCTTTTCCCCGGGACTCCTCTTGGCAGATACGCAGTATTTT
TRBV6-1	TRBJ2-2	NA	NA	CASQTPNTGELFF	TGTGCCAGCCAGACACCGAACACCGGGGAGCTGTTTTTT
TRBV12-3/TRBV12-4	TRBJ1-1	NA	NA	CASSLTELGQLNTEAFF	TGTGCCAGCAGTTTAACGGAGTTGGGGCAGTTGAACACTGAAGCTTTCTTT
TRBV12-3/TRBV12-4	TRBJ2-4	NA	NA	CASKERGLRVAKNIQYF	TGTGCCAGCAAGGAAAGGGGGTTACGAGTAGCCAAAAACATTCAGTACTTC
TRBV27	TRBJ2-2	TRBD2	NA	CASKSGTSGTGELFF	TGTGCCAGCAAGAGCGGGACTAGCGGAACCGGGGAGCTGTTTTTT
TRBV10-3	TRBJ2-2	TRBD1	NA	CAITPGQGPGELFF	TGTGCCATTACCCCGGGACAGGGGCCCGGGGAGCTGTTTTTT
TRBV7-2	TRBJ1-5	NA	few	CASSLTLSGQPQHF	TGTGCCAGCAGCCTGACACTCTCGGGGCAGCCCCAGCATTTT
TRBV4-3	TRBJ2-3	TRBD2	many	CASSQDGAGADTQYF	TGCGCCAGCAGCCAAGATGGAGCGGGGGCGGATACGCAGTATTTT
TRBV25-1	TRBJ2-3	NA	NA	CASRGVRLVQYF	TGTGCCAGCAGGGGGGTGAGGTTAGTGCAGTATTTT
TRBV4-1	TRBJ2-5	TRBD2	NA	CASSPAGGMRGTQYF	TGCGCCAGCAGTCCAGCGGGGGGGATGAGGGGGACCCAGTACTTC
TRBV29-1	TRBJ2-3	NA	NA	CSVVGGPDTQYF	TGCAGCGTTGTAGGGGGGCCCGATACGCAGTATTTT
TRBV4-1	TRBJ2-7	NA	many	CASSQVYVGYGGSYEQYF	TGCGCCAGCAGCCAAGTCTACGTGGGGTACGGCGGCTCCTACGAGCAGTACTTC
TRBV2	TRBJ2-1	NA	NA	CASMVSGHNEQFF	TGTGCCAGCATGGTTTCAGGACACAATGAGCAGTTCTTC
TRBV29-1	TRBJ1-1	NA	many	CSVERPPNTEAFF	TGCAGCGTTGAACGGCCTCCGAACACTGAAGCTTTCTTT
TRBV13	TRBJ2-1	NA	NA	CASSLFGAVRTPNEQFF	TGTGCCAGCAGCCTCTTCGGGGCGGTCCGCACCCCGAATGAGCAGTTCTTC
TRBV5-1	TRBJ1-4	NA	few	CASSLQDGSEKLFF	TGCGCCAGCAGCTTACAGGATGGGAGTGAAAAACTGTTTTTT
TRBV10-3	TRBJ2-3	NA	NA	CAIRDRITDTQYF	TGTGCCATACGAGACAGAATCACAGATACGCAGTATTTT
TRBV29-1	TRBJ2-1	NA	NA	CSALGDTETF	TGCAGCGCCCTAGGGGACACAGAAACCTTC
TRBV11-2	TRBJ2-3	NA	few	CASSLVESSFSTDTQYF	TGTGCCAGCAGCTTAGTGGAGAGTAGCTTTAGCACAGATACGCAGTATTTT
TRBV7-3	TRBJ2-3	TRBD2	NA	CASSLMAGVPTDTQYF	TGTGCCAGCAGCTTAATGGCGGGGGTACCCACAGATACGCAGTATTTT
TRBV27	TRBJ1-1	NA	many	CASSRGHEAFF	TGTGCCAGCTCCAGGGGCCATGAAGCTTTCTTT
TRBV13	TRBJ2-6	NA	NA	CASSFSTVSSGANVLTF	TGTGCCAGCAGCTTTAGCACAGTCAGCTCTGGGGCCAACGTCCTGACTTTC
TRBV28	TRBJ2-7	NA	few	CASSFWRGPSYEQYF	TGTGCCAGCAGTTTTTGGCGGGGGCCCTCCTACGAGCAGTACTTC
TRBV6-1	TRBJ1-4	NA	NA	CATRGRFYRANEKLFF	TGTGCCACCCGAGGACGGTTTTATAGGGCGAACGAAAAACTGTTTTTT
TRBV5-6	TRBJ2-3	NA	NA	CASSTPQGDTQYF	TGTGCCAGCAGCACCCCTCAAGGAGATACGCAGTATTTT
TRBV7-2	TRBJ2-3	TRBD2	NA	CASSLTRGTSVTDTQYF	TGTGCCAGCAGCTTAACTCGGGGGACTAGCGTCACAGATACGCAGTATTTT
TRBV10-3	TRBJ1-1	NA	NA	CAIKISGENTEAFF	TGTGCCATCAAAATCTCCGGGGAGAACACTGAAGCTTTCTTT
TRBV2	TRBJ2-2	TRBD1	once	CASRLDRRRPDTGELFF	TGTGCCAGCAGGCTGGACAGGCGACGTCCCGACACCGGGGAGCTGTTTTTT
TRBV11-2	TRBJ2-3	NA	few	CASSLVAGAPSTDTQYF	TGTGCCAGCAGCTTAGTTGCGGGGGCCCCTAGCACAGATACGCAGTATTTT
TRBV11-2	TRBJ2-6	NA	NA	CASSPSPMGKSGANVLTF	TGTGCCAGCAGCCCTTCGCCCATGGGAAAATCTGGGGCCAACGTCCTGACTTTC
TRBV12-3/TRBV12-4	TRBJ2-1	NA	NA	CASSLALVGWDYNEQFF	TGTGCCAGCAGTTTAGCCTTGGTTGGTTGGGACTACAATGAGCAGTTCTTC
TRBV25-1	TRBJ2-7	TRBD1	few	CASSSYPWEKQGAKQYF	TGTGCCAGCAGTTCTTACCCGTGGGAAAAACAGGGGGCGAAGCAGTACTTC
TRBV20-1	TRBJ1-2	NA	NA	CSSPDSIYGYTF	TGCAGTTCCCCGGACAGTATCTATGGCTACACCTTC
TRBV29-1	TRBJ1-1	NA	NA	CSAQAFTTEAFF	TGCAGCGCCCAAGCTTTCACCACTGAAGCTTTCTTT
TRBV24-1	TRBJ2-2	TRBD1	NA	CATSKGTETGELFF	TGTGCCACCTCCAAGGGGACAGAGACCGGGGAGCTGTTTTTT
TRBV12-3/TRBV12-4	TRBJ2-5	NA	NA	CASTVQAQETQYF	TGTGCCAGCACTGTCCAGGCTCAGGAGACCCAGTACTTC
TRBV5-6	TRBJ1-5	NA	many	CASSLGRHQPQHF	TGTGCCAGCAGCTTAGGCAGGCATCAGCCCCAGCATTTT
TRBV5-1	TRBJ2-3	NA	NA	CASSLVPEITDTQYF	TGCGCCAGCAGCTTGGTACCCGAAATCACAGATACGCAGTATTTT
TRBV28	TRBJ1-5	NA	NA	CASTTAGGNQPQHF	TGTGCCAGCACCACAGCCGGTGGCAATCAGCCCCAGCATTTT
TRBV5-1	TRBJ2-1	TRBD2	few	CASSIGLVKAGEQFF	TGCGCCAGCAGCATCGGACTAGTGAAAGCCGGTGAGCAGTTCTTC
TRBV12-3/TRBV12-4	TRBJ2-3	TRBD2	few	CASGFGLAGGQDTQYF	TGTGCCAGCGGATTTGGGCTAGCGGGGGGGCAAGATACGCAGTATTTT
TRBV29-1	TRBJ2-3	TRBD2	NA	CSVAGLAGKLADTQYF	TGCAGCGTGGCCGGACTAGCGGGGAAACTAGCAGATACGCAGTATTTT
TRBV11-2	TRBJ2-3	TRBD2	NA	CASSLTKIAGGSLTDTQYF	TGTGCCAGCAGCTTAACCAAGATAGCGGGGGGGTCTCTCACAGATACGCAGTATTTT
TRBV5-1	TRBJ2-3	NA	NA	CASSFTAGSRTDTQYF	TGCGCCAGCAGCTTTACAGCGGGTTCACGCACAGATACGCAGTATTTT
TRBV5-5	TRBJ2-5	NA	few	CASSLEQFGTQYF	TGTGCCAGCAGCTTGGAGCAATTCGGGACCCAGTACTTC
TRBV6-5	TRBJ2-3	TRBD1	NA	CASSYLGTGVLDTQYF	TGTGCCAGCAGTTACTTAGGAACAGGGGTATTAGATACGCAGTATTTT
TRBV4-2	TRBJ1-1	NA	few	CASSQVWQGQDRAFF	TGTGCCAGCAGCCAAGTCTGGCAGGGACAAGATAGGGCTTTCTTT